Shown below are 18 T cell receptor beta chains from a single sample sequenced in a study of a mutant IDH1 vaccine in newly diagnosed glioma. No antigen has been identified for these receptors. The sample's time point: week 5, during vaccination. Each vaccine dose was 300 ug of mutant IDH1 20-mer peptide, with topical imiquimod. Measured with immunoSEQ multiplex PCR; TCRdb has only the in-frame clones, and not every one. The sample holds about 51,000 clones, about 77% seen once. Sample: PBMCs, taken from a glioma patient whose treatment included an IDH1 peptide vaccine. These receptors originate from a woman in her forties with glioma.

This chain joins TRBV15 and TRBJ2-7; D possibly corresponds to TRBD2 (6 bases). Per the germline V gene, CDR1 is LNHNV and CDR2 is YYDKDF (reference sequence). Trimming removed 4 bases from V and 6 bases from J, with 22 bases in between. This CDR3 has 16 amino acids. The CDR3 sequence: CATSTHGPWGETEQYF. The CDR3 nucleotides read TGTGCCACCAGCACCCACGGGCCCTGGGGGGAGACCGAGCAGTACTTC.

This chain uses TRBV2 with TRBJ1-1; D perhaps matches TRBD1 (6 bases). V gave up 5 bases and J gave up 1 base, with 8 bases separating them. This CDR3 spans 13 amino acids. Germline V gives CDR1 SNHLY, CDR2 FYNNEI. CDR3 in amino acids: CASSQGQNTEAFF. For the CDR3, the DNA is TGTGCCAGCAGTCAGGGGCAGAACACTGAAGCTTTCTTT.

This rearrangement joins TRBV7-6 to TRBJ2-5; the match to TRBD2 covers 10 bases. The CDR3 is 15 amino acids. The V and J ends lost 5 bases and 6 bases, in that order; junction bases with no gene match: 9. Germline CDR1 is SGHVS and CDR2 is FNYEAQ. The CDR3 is CASSPSGGASKTQYF. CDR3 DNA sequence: TGTGCCAGCAGCCCCAGCGGGGGGGCCAGTAAGACCCAGTACTTC.

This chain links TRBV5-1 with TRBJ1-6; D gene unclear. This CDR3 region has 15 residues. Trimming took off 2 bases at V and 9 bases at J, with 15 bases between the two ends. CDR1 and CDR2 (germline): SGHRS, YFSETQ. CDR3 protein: CASSLGGLSSSPLHF. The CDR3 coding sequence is TGCGCCAGCAGCTTAGGAGGGTTGAGTAGTTCACCCCTCCACTTT.

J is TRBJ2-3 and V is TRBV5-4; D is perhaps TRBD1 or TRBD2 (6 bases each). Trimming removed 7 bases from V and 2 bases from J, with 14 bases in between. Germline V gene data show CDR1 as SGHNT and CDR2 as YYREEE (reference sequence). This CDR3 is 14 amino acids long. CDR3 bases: TGTGCCAGCTCATCCGGGGGCTACACAGATACGCAGTATTTT. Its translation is CASSSGGYTDTQYF.

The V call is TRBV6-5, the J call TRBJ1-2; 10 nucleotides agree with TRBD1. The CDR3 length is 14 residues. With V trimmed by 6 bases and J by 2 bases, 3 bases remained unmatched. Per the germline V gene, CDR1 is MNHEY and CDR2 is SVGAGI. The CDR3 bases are TGTGCCAGCAGGGGACAGGGGCCAAACTATGGCTACACCTTC. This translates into CASRGQGPNYGYTF.

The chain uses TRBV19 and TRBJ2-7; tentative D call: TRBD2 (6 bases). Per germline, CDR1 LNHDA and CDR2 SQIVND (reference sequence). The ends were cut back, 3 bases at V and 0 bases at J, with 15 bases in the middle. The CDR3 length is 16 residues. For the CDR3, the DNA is TGTGCCAGTAGTATTGGACTACATCGTAGCTCCTACGAGCAGTACTTC. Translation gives CASSIGLHRSSYEQYF.

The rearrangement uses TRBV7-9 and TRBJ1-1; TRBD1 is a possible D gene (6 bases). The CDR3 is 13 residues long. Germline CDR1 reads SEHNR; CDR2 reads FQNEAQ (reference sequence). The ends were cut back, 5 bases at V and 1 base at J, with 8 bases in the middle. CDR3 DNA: TGTGCCAGCAGCATGGGACAGAACACTGAAGCTTTCTTT. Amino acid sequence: CASSMGQNTEAFF. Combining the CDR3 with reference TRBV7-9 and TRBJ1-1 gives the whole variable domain DTGVSQNPRHKITKRGQNVTFRCDPISEHNRLYWYRQTLGQGPEFLTYFQNEAQLEKSRLLSDRFSAERPKGSFSTLEIQRTEQGDSAMYLCASSMGQNTEAFFGQGTRLTVV.

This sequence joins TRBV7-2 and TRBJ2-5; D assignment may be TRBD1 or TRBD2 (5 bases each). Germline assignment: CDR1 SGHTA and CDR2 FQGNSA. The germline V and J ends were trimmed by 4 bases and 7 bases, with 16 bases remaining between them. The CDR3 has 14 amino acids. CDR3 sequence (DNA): TGTGCCAGCAGCTCCGGGACCGATGTGGGGACCCAGTACTTC. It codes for CASSSGTDVGTQYF.

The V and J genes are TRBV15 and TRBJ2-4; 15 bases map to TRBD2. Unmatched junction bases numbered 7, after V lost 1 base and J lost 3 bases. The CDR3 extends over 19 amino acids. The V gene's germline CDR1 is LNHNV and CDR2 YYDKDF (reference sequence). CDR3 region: CATSRAGLAGGQGKNIQYF. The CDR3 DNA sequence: TGTGCCACCAGCAGAGCGGGACTAGCGGGGGGTCAGGGCAAAAACATTCAGTACTTC.

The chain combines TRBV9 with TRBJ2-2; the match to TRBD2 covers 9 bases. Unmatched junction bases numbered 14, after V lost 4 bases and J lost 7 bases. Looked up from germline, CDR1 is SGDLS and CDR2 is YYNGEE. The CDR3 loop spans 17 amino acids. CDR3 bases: TGTGCCAGCAGCCCCGGGGCCAGCGGGGGGCGCGGCGGGGAGCTGTTTTTT. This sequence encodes CASSPGASGGRGGELFF.

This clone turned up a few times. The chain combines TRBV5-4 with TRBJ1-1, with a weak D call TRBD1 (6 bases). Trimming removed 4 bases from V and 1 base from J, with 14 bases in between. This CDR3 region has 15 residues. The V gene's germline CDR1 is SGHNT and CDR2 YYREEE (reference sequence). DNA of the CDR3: TGTGCCAGCAGCCCAGGGGAGACGAGGAACACTGAAGCTTTCTTT. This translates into CASSPGETRNTEAFF. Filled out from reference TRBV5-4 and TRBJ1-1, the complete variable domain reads ETGVTQSPTHLIKTRGQQVTLRCSSQSGHNTVSWYQQALGQGPQFIFQYYREEENGRGNFPPRFSGLQFPNYSSELNVNALELDDSALYLCASSPGETRNTEAFFGQGTRLTVV.

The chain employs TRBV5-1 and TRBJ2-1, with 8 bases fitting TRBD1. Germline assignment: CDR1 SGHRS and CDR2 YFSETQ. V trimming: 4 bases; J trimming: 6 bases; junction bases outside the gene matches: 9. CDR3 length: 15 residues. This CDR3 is CASSMGQAKSNEQFF. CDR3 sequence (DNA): TGCGCCAGCAGCATGGGACAGGCAAAGAGCAATGAGCAGTTCTTC.

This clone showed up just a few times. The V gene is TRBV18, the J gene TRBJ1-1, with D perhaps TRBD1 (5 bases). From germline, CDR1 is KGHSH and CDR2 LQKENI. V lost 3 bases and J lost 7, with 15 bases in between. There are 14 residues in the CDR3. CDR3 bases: TGTGCCAGCTCACCGGTCGGGGGACGGGGTGAAGCTTTCTTT. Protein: CASSPVGGRGEAFF.

The CDR3 spells CASSLNLPGEQYF. The CDR3 nucleotides are TGTGCCAGCAGCTTAAACCTTCCAGGAGAGCAGTACTTC. The J gene is TRBJ2-7, the V gene TRBV7-2; the D is unclear. V was shortened by 2 bases and J by 7 bases, with 12 bases between the two germline ends. The germline V gene encodes CDR1 SGHTA and CDR2 FQGNSA. CDR3 size: 13 residues. The variable domain in full, completed from reference TRBV7-2 and TRBJ2-7, reads GAGVSQSPSNKVTEKGKDVELRCDPISGHTALYWYRQSLGQGLEFLIYFQGNSAPDKSGLPSDRFSAERTGGSVSTLTIQRTQQEDSAVYLCASSLNLPGEQYFGPGTRLTVT.

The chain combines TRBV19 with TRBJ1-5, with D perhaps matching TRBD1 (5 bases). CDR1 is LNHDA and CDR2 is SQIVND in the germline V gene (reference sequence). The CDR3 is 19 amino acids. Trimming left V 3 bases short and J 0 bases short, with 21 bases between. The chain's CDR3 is CASSMGQGISLDSNQPQHF. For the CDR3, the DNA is TGTGCCAGTAGTATGGGGCAGGGAATCAGTTTAGATAGCAATCAGCCCCAGCATTTT.

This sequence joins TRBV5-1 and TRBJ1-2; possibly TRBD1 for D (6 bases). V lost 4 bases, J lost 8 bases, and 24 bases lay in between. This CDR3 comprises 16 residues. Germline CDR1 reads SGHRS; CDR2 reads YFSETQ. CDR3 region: CASSPGAVSPQWGYTF. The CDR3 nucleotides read TGCGCCAGCAGCCCGGGGGCGGTTAGTCCCCAGTGGGGCTACACCTTC.

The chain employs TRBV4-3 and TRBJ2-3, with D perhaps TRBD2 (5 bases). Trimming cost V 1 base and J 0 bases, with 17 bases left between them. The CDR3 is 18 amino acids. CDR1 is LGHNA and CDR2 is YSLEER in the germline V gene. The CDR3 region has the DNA TGCGCCAGCAGCCAAGGGCCGGTAAGGCGGACTAGCACAGATACGCAGTATTTT. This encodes CASSQGPVRRTSTDTQYF.